A selection of T cell receptor beta chains follows, all from one sample in a study of tumor-infiltrating lymphocytes in localized non-small cell lung cancer. Clones were sequenced by immunoSEQ multiplex PCR, and TCRdb holds only the in-frame ones, with some missing. The repertoire has about 15,000 clones, 69% of them found once; the top ten carry 4.5% to 7.5%. The source material was lung tumor tissue. These receptors were taken from a human donor with non-small cell lung cancer. The CDR3 runs from the conserved cysteine through the conserved F or W. The order of the fields is J gene, V gene, clone size, D gene, CDR3 protein, CDR3 DNA. A D gene is named only where the DNA matches it firmly. Only some rows state a clone size, as once, few, many or a class for expanded clones.

>TRBJ1-1|TRBV30|-|-
CAWSTKGGVGTEAFF
TGTGCCTGGAGCACTAAGGGGGGTGTGGGCACTGAAGCTTTCTTT
>TRBJ2-7|TRBV30|-|TRBD2
CAWSSGRSSDEQYF
TGTGCCTGGAGTAGCGGGAGGTCGAGTGACGAGCAGTACTTC
>TRBJ2-7|TRBV9|few|-
CASSVGSGRGDEQYF
TGTGCCAGCAGCGTAGGTTCCGGGAGAGGGGACGAGCAGTACTTC
>TRBJ1-3|TRBV5-5|-|TRBD1
CASSQTGVSTGNTIYF
TGTGCCAGCAGCCAAACAGGGGTTAGCACTGGAAACACCATATATTTT
>TRBJ1-4|TRBV5-1|-|-
CASSLDSVEKLFF
TGCGCCAGCAGCTTGGACTCTGTTGAAAAACTGTTTTTT
>TRBJ1-1|TRBV5-1|-|TRBD1
CASRVQGAPNTEAFF
TGCGCCAGCAGAGTCCAGGGGGCTCCGAACACTGAAGCTTTCTTT
>TRBJ2-5|TRBV10-2|-|TRBD2
CASSEPGLAGMRETQYF
TGCGCCAGCAGTGAGCCGGGACTAGCGGGAATGAGAGAGACCCAGTACTTC
>TRBJ1-2|TRBV5-4|-|TRBD1
CASSPQQGPLDYGYTF
TGTGCCAGCAGCCCACAACAGGGGCCATTGGACTATGGCTACACCTTC
>TRBJ2-7|TRBV30|-|-
CAWSRGSPYEQYF
TGTGCCTGGAGTCGGGGGTCCCCCTACGAGCAGTACTTC
>TRBJ1-2|TRBV7-2|-|-
CASSPGGSGYTF
TGTGCCAGCAGCCCAGGCGGGAGTGGCTACACCTTC
>TRBJ2-5|TRBV5-4|medium-sized|-
CASSLPERETQYF
TGTGCCAGCAGCTTGCCGGAGAGAGAGACCCAGTACTTC
>TRBJ2-5|TRBV29-1|-|-
CSVEKPGKETQYF
TGCAGCGTTGAAAAACCCGGAAAAGAGACCCAGTACTTC
>TRBJ2-5|TRBV18|-|TRBD2
CASSRAGGGSQETQYF
TGTGCCAGCTCACGCGCGGGAGGAGGGAGCCAAGAGACCCAGTACTTC
>TRBJ2-1|TRBV6-5|few|TRBD2
CASSYSGLDKNEQFF
TGTGCCAGCAGTTACTCGGGACTAGATAAGAATGAGCAGTTCTTC
>TRBJ2-6|TRBV6-5|-|-
CASSYSGANVLTF
TGTGCCAGCAGTTACTCTGGGGCCAACGTCCTGACTTTC
>TRBJ2-5|TRBV7-7|-|TRBD2
CASSLGSGRETQYF
TGTGCTAGCAGCTTGGGTAGCGGGAGGGAGACCCAGTACTTC
>TRBJ1-1|TRBV7-6|-|-
CASSSPGRNMNTEAFF
TGTGCCAGCAGCTCGCCGGGACGTAACATGAACACTGAAGCTTTCTTT
>TRBJ2-1|TRBV6-1|-|TRBD2
CALVGGSFYEQFF
TGTGCCCTGGTGGGCGGGAGTTTCTATGAGCAGTTCTTC
>TRBJ2-1|TRBV28|-|TRBD2
CASSFPLTSGRIEDEQFF
TGTGCCAGCAGTTTTCCCTTGACTAGCGGGAGAATTGAAGATGAGCAGTTCTTC
>TRBJ2-7|TRBV13|-|-
CASSQGYEQYF
TGTGCCAGCAGCCAGGGCTACGAGCAGTACTTC
>TRBJ2-7|TRBV11-2|once|TRBD2
CASSLEAGGFYEQYF
TGTGCCAGCAGCTTAGAAGCGGGAGGATTCTACGAGCAGTACTTC
>TRBJ2-1|TRBV7-2|-|TRBD1
CASSLEGQGHNEQFF
TGTGCCAGCAGCTTAGAAGGACAGGGCCACAATGAGCAGTTCTTC
>TRBJ2-1|TRBV7-8|-|TRBD2
CASSSPSGISYNEQFF
TGTGCCAGCAGCTCCCCTAGCGGGATCTCCTACAATGAGCAGTTCTTC
>TRBJ2-3|TRBV4-3|few|-
CASSQEGFSTDTQYF
TGCGCCAGCAGCCAAGAGGGATTTAGCACAGATACGCAGTATTTT
>TRBJ2-7|TRBV28|-|TRBD1
CASTTGTERFKQYF
TGTGCCAGCACCACCGGGACAGAGAGATTCAAGCAGTACTTC
>TRBJ2-1|TRBV7-3|-|-
CASSQSGQTYEQFF
TGTGCCAGCAGCCAATCTGGACAGACCTATGAGCAGTTCTTC
>TRBJ2-2|TRBV27|-|-
CACGRSTGELFF
TGTGCATGCGGCAGATCCACCGGGGAGCTGTTTTTT
>TRBJ1-2|TRBV5-1|-|-
CASGMTDNYGYTF
TGCGCCAGCGGAATGACAGATAACTATGGCTACACCTTC
>TRBJ1-3|TRBV29-1|-|-
CSVLLLESGNTIYF
TGCAGCGTCCTCTTATTGGAATCTGGAAACACCATATATTTT
>TRBJ2-7|TRBV30|-|-
CACSPGSEQYF
TGTGCCTGTTCCCCAGGTTCCGAGCAGTACTTC
>TRBJ2-3|TRBV6-5|-|-
CASRYDWTDTQYF
TGTGCCAGCAGATACGACTGGACAGATACGCAGTATTTT
>TRBJ1-1|TRBV19|-|-
CASSMDGFSSEAFF
TGTGCCAGTAGTATGGATGGATTTTCGTCTGAAGCTTTCTTT
>TRBJ2-7|TRBV6-5|few|-
CASSYSRGRYEQYF
TGTGCCAGCAGTTACTCACGGGGGCGGTACGAGCAGTACTTC
>TRBJ2-3|TRBV6-6|-|TRBD2
CASSSREGTDTQYF
TGTGCCAGCAGTTCCCGGGAGGGGACAGATACGCAGTATTTT
>TRBJ2-7|TRBV5-6|-|TRBD1
CASSLGDRERDEQYF
TGTGCCAGCAGCTTAGGGGACAGGGAGAGGGACGAGCAGTACTTC
>TRBJ2-3|TRBV10-3|-|-
CAISETSYTLGGTDTQYF
TGTGCCATCAGCGAGACCTCATATACCCTAGGTGGCACAGATACGCAGTATTTT
>TRBJ2-7|TRBV11-2|few|-
CASCVGPSYEQYF
TGTGCCAGCTGCGTGGGGCCGAGCTACGAGCAGTACTTC
>TRBJ2-1|TRBV19|-|TRBD1
CASSRDSASYNEQFF
TGTGCCAGTAGTAGGGACAGCGCCTCCTACAATGAGCAGTTCTTC